The source of this TCR beta chain is a study of blood T cell repertoires in COVID-19. The protocol was immunoSEQ multiplex PCR, while the TCRdb copy is restricted to in-frame clones and leaves out a portion. The table shows about 200,000 clones, with more than 75% occurring only once. This CDR3 region has 15 residues. V trimming: 10 bases; J trimming: 8 bases; junction bases outside the gene matches: 13. Germline assignment: CDR1 MNHEY and CDR2 SMNVEV (reference sequence). The chain carries TRBV27 and TRBJ2-2, with 10 bases lining up with TRBD1. Material: PBMCs or T cells enriched from blood (not recorded which). The TCR was taken from a woman between 50 and 59 years old with acute COVID-19. CDR3 sequence: CATRGQGLRGGELFF. Here the CDR3 DNA reads TGTGCCACTCGGGGACAGGGGTTGAGGGGAGGGGAGCTGTTTTTT.